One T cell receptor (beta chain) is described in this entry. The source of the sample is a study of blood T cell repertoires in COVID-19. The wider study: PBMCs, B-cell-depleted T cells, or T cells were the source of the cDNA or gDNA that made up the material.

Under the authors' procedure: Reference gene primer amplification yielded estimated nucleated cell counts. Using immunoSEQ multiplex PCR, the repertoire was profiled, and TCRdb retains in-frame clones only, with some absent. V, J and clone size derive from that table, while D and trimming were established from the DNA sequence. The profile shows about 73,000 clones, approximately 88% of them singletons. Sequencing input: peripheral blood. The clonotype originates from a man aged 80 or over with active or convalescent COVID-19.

The CDR3 spells CASRGSGGAGANVLTF. As DNA, the CDR3 is TGTGCCAGTAGGGGTAGCGGGGGAGCTGGGGCCAACGTCCTGACTTTC. J is TRBJ2-6 and V is TRBV19; TRBD2 matches at 9 bases. V shed 6 bases and J 2 bases; nucleotides not matched to a gene: 5. The CDR3 totals 16 residues. From germline, CDR1 is LNHDA and CDR2 SQIVND (reference sequence).